The rows below give T cell receptor beta chains drawn from one sample of a study of T-cell reconstitution after alpha-beta-depleted transplantation in children. In TCRdb, the PCR reads were re-called with MiXCR into one record per CDR3 protein. The sample consists of roughly 340,000 distinct CDR3 sequences, 15% to 20% of them appearing once. The sample was PBMCs, mostly from graft donor cells, taken 360 days after TCRalphabeta/CD19-depleted stem cell transplant. The receptors come from a male patient between 2 and 10 years old who had a stem cell transplant for acute lymphoblastic leukemia, so the T cells may come from the graft donor. The CDR3 runs from the conserved cysteine through the conserved F or W.

CSARVLVGFLDTQYF,TRBV20-1,TRBJ2-3
CASSIGTSGELDTQYF,TRBV19,TRBJ2-3
CSATPGGRETQYF,TRBV20-1,TRBJ2-5
CASTPSSSAEAFF,TRBV12-3/TRBV12-4,TRBJ1-1
CAISPGTFYNEQFF,TRBV10-3,TRBJ2-1
CASSLFLGASGTGELFF,TRBV27,TRBJ2-2
CASRLAGFSGNTIYF,TRBV7-2,TRBJ1-3
CASSQVGLQINEQFF,TRBV4-2,TRBJ2-1
CASSLGRDLYEQYF,TRBV7-9,TRBJ2-7
CASSQDLTGQPIEAFF,TRBV3-1,TRBJ1-1
CASSQFSGPFSYEQYF,TRBV4-1,TRBJ2-7
CASKSVEVSEQYF,TRBV6-6,TRBJ2-7
CASSLAFWTGGTEAFF,TRBV5-1,TRBJ1-1
CASSFVGGQYF,TRBV12-3/TRBV12-4,TRBJ2-3
CASSSQGTLTDTQYF,TRBV11-2,TRBJ2-3
CATSRPPVGQDQETQYF,TRBV15,TRBJ2-5
CAIGLAGVLSSGANVLTF,TRBV10-3,TRBJ2-6
CASRRTGGPNEQFF,TRBV6-1,TRBJ2-1